Listed below are T cell receptor beta chains from one sample, sequenced in a study of identical twins. TCRdb called the 5' RACE reads again in MiXCR, with one record for every CDR3 protein. Of 200,000 to 250,000 distinct CDR3 sequences detected, approximately 11% appear once; the ten largest clones hold about 4.1%. In addition, the sample was reused for a study of yellow fever vaccine responses in identical twins.

Sequencing used memory (CD45RO+) T cells sorted from blood. The receptors were sampled from a woman aged 18-29 years in good health. CDR3s include the opening cysteine and the closing phenylalanine or tryptophan. Fields, in order: V gene, J gene, clone size, D gene, CDR3 DNA, CDR3 protein. A D gene is named only where the DNA matches it firmly. The size field is filled for only some rows; it gives once, few, many or a size class.

TRBV25-1	TRBJ2-1	.	TRBD1	TGTGCCAGCAGCGCTGGGGGACAGGGTCAGGGGGAGGGAAACAATGAGCAGTTCTTC	CASSAGGQGQGEGNNEQFF
TRBV11-2	TRBJ2-1	many	TRBD1	TGTGCCAGCAGCTTAGTGGGGACAGGGGTCCTTCGAGCCAATGAGCAGTTCTTC	CASSLVGTGVLRANEQFF
TRBV12-3/TRBV12-4	TRBJ1-5	few	TRBD1	TGTGCCAGCGGAAACAGGGGGGATCAGCCCCAGCATTTT	CASGNRGDQPQHF
TRBV6-2/TRBV6-3	TRBJ2-7	.	TRBD1	TGTGCCAGCACCGAGGGGACAGGCTTCTACGAGCAGTACTTC	CASTEGTGFYEQYF
TRBV11-2	TRBJ2-7	.	TRBD1	TGTGCCAGCAGCCTGGGACAGGACCGGCCGTTTCCTACCTACGAGCAGTACTTC	CASSLGQDRPFPTYEQYF
TRBV3-1	TRBJ2-7	many	.	TGTGCCAGCACCGTGACGAAAAGCTCCTACGAGCAGTACTTC	CASTVTKSSYEQYF
TRBV6-1	TRBJ2-3	few	TRBD2	TGTGCCAGCAGTCTAGCGGGAGGATCACTAGATACGCAGTATTTT	CASSLAGGSLDTQYF
TRBV20-1	TRBJ2-1	.	.	TGCAGTGCTAGTAGTGGGGGGCGTGACAATGAGCAGTTCTTC	CSASSGGRDNEQFF
TRBV7-3	TRBJ2-3	.	.	TGTGCCAGCAGCTTTAGTAGCACAGATACGCAGTATTTT	CASSFSSTDTQYF
TRBV20-1	TRBJ2-5	.	.	TGCAGTGCTAGCGAGACTCTCGGACGGGAGACCCAGTACTTC	CSASETLGRETQYF
TRBV7-8	TRBJ2-7	many	.	TGTGCCAGCAGCCGAGGTCTCTCCTACGAGCAGTACTTC	CASSRGLSYEQYF
TRBV28	TRBJ1-2	.	TRBD1	TGTGCCAGCAGTTCGGGACAGGGGTATGGCTACACCTTC	CASSSGQGYGYTF
TRBV12-3/TRBV12-4	TRBJ2-1	many	.	TGTGCCAGCAGTCCAATCAATGAGCAGTTCTTC	CASSPINEQFF
TRBV4-3	TRBJ2-1	many	.	TGCGCCAGCAGCCAAGGTGGGGCCGGGGACTACAATGAGCAGTTCTTC	CASSQGGAGDYNEQFF
TRBV15	TRBJ1-4	few	.	TGTGCCACCAGCAGAGATCGGGCAGGGTATCAGTCTAATGAAAAACTGTTTTTT	CATSRDRAGYQSNEKLFF
TRBV20-1	TRBJ2-1	.	.	TGCAGTGCCCCCGCCTCCTACAATGAGCAGTTCTTC	CSAPASYNEQFF
TRBV28	TRBJ2-7	many	.	TGTGCCAGCAGTTTGGCTCAGGGCTTCTACGAGCAGTACTTC	CASSLAQGFYEQYF